This passage covers 10 T cell receptor beta chains from one sample sequenced in a study of cytomegalovirus exposure and HLA in healthy donors. PCR employed 60 Vbeta and 13 Jbeta primers. Profiled with immunoSEQ multiplex PCR; TCRdb holds only in-frame clones, not every one. The sample carries fewer than 70,000 clones, roughly 70% recorded once. The material sequenced was PBMCs. These receptors were taken from a male donor in good health and CMV-seropositive.

The rearrangement uses TRBV2 and TRBJ2-1; possibly TRBD2 for D (6 bases). V was shortened by 4 bases and J by 2 bases, with 12 bases between the two germline ends. Germline V CDR1 and CDR2: SNHLY, FYNNEI. The CDR3 is made up of 15 amino acids. CDR3: CASSVSSGPYNEQFF. As DNA, the CDR3 is TGTGCCAGCAGTGTAAGCAGCGGGCCCTACAATGAGCAGTTCTTC.

This clone was seen more than once but under ten times. The chain has TRBV29-1 and TRBJ2-1; D is possibly TRBD1 (5 bases). Germline lookup yields CDR1 SQVTM and CDR2 ANQGSEA. There are 15 residues in the CDR3. V was shortened by 6 bases and J by 0 bases, with 15 bases between the two germline ends. The CDR3 DNA follows: TGCAGCGTCCAAGACAGTCCCAGCTCCTACAATGAGCAGTTCTTC. Translating gives CSVQDSPSSYNEQFF.

The chain carries TRBV2 and TRBJ2-1, with 11 bases lining up with TRBD1. The CDR3 is 15 amino acids. Germline loops: CDR1 SNHLY, CDR2 FYNNEI. Trimming took 4 bases from V and 5 from J; bases not matched to a gene: 4. In DNA form, the CDR3 reads TGTGCCAGCAGTGTATGGGACAGGGGGGACAATGAGCAGTTCTTC. It codes for CASSVWDRGDNEQFF.

This clone was seen a handful of times. This sequence joins TRBV13 and TRBJ2-1; 8 nucleotides agree with TRBD1. V lost 0 bases and J lost 7; bases outside the gene matches: 5. This CDR3 has 15 residues. Per germline, CDR1 PRHDT and CDR2 FYEKMQ (reference sequence). The CDR3 is CASSLGGQVVNEQFF. Here the CDR3 DNA reads TGTGCCAGCAGCTTAGGGGGACAGGTTGTGAATGAGCAGTTCTTC.

The V call is TRBV7-9, the J call TRBJ2-5; no definite D call. V was clipped by 8 bases and J by 5 bases, with 9 bases between them. CDR1 and CDR2 from the germline V gene are SEHNR and FQNEAQ (reference sequence). The CDR3 contains 11 residues. The CDR3: CASQPGETQYF. The CDR3 nucleotides are TGTGCCAGCCAACCCGGGGAGACCCAGTACTTC.

CDR3 protein: CASSPPGRDGSPLHF. The CDR3 bases are TGTGCCAGCTCACCACCGGGGCGTGACGGGTCACCCCTCCACTTT. The rearrangement links TRBV18 to TRBJ1-6; D is perhaps TRBD1 (5 bases). Between the trimmed V and J ends, which lost 0 bases and 10 bases, there was a span of 13 bases. The CDR3 totals 15 residues. Germline V gives CDR1 KGHSH, CDR2 LQKENI. The full variable domain, with the rest looked up from reference TRBV18 and TRBJ1-6, is NAGVMQNPRHLVRRRGQEARLRCSPMKGHSHVYWYRQLPEEGLKFMVYLQKENIIDESGMPKERFSAEFPKEGPSILRIQQVVRGDSAAYFCASSPPGRDGSPLHFGNGTRLTVT.

V gene TRBV19 combines with J gene TRBJ2-1; D is unclear. Per the germline V gene, CDR1 is LNHDA and CDR2 is SQIVND (reference sequence). This CDR3 contains 15 residues. Trimming cost V 5 bases and J 8 bases, with 19 bases left between them. This CDR3 is CASSWWLDVGDEQFF. The DNA for the CDR3 is TGTGCCAGTAGTTGGTGGCTAGACGTAGGCGATGAGCAGTTCTTC.

CDR3 in amino acids: CASSTDRGREQYF. As DNA, the CDR3 is TGTGCCAGCAGCACTGACAGGGGGCGAGAGCAGTACTTC. The chain uses TRBV11-2 and TRBJ2-5, with 10 bases identical to TRBD1. From germline, CDR1 is SGHAT and CDR2 FQNNGV. This CDR3 is 13 amino acids long. The J segment lost 11 bases and the V segment lost 5 bases, leaving 8 bases of the junction unmatched.

The CDR3 bases are TGTGCCAGCAGTCCGGGGACCGGGGAGCTGTTTTTT. It codes for CASSPGTGELFF. The rearrangement uses TRBV6-5 and TRBJ2-2; the D gene is possibly TRBD2 (5 bases). Trimming stripped 5 bases from V and 5 bases from J, with 6 bases between. Germline V gene sequence: CDR1 MNHEY, CDR2 SVGAGI. This CDR3 has 12 amino acids.

This chain connects TRBV19 to TRBJ1-1, with 7 bases identical to TRBD1. Germline trimming cut 0 bases from V and 0 bases from J; bases unmatched to any gene: 7. Germline CDR1 is LNHDA and CDR2 is SQIVND (reference sequence). This CDR3 has 17 residues. This chain's CDR3 is CASSIEGDRTMNTEAFF. For the CDR3, the DNA is TGTGCCAGTAGTATAGAAGGGGACAGAACCATGAACACTGAAGCTTTCTTT.